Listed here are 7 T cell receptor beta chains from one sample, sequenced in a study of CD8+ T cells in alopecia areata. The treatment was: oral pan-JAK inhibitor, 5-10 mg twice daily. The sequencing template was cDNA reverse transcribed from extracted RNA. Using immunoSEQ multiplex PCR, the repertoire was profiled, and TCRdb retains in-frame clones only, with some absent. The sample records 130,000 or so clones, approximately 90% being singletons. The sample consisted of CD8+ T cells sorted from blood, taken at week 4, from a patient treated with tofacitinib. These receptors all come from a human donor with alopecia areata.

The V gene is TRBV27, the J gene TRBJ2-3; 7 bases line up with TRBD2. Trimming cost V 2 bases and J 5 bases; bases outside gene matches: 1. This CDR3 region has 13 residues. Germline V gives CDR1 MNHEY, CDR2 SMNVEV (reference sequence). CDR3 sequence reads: CASSLIAGDTQYF. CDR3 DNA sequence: TGTGCCAGCAGTTTAATAGCGGGAGATACGCAGTATTTT.

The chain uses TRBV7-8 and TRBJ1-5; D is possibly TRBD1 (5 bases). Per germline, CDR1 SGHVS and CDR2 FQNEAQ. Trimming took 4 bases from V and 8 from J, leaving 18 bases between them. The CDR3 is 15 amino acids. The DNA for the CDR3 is TGTGCCAGCAGCTCTCACGGGACTCTCGGCAAGCCCCAGCATTTT. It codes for CASSSHGTLGKPQHF.

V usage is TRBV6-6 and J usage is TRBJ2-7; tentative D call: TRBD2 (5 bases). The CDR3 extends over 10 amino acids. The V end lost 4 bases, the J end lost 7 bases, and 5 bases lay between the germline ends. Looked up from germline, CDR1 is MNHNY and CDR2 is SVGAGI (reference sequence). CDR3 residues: CASSSGEQYF. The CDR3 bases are TGTGCCAGCAGTTCGGGGGAGCAGTACTTC.

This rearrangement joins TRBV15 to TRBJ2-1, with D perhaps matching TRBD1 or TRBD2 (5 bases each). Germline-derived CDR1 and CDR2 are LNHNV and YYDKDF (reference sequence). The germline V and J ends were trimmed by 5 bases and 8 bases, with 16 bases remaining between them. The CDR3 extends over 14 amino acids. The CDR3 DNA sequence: TGTGCCACCAGCCCCCAGAATGGGGGAGATGAGCAGTTCTTC. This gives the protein CATSPQNGGDEQFF.

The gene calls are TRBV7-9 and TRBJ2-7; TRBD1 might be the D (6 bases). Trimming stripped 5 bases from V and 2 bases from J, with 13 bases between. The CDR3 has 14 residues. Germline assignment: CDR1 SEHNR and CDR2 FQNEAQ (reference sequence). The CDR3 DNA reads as TGTGCCAGCAGCGCCAAGACAGGTACCTACGAGCAGTACTTC. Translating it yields CASSAKTGTYEQYF.

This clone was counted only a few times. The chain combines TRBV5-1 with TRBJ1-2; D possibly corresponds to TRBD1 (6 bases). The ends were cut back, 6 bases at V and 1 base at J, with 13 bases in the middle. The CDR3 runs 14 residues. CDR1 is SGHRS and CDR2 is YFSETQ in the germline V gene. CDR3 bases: TGCGCCAGCAACAAGGACAGTTTTAACTATGGCTACACCTTC. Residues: CASNKDSFNYGYTF.

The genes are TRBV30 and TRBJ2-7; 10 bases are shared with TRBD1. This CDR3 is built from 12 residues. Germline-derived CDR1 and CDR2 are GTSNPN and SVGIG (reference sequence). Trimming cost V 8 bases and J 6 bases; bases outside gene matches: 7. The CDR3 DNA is TGTGCCGGGGGGACAGGGGACAGCGAGCAGTACTTC. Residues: CAGGTGDSEQYF.